What follows are 18 T cell receptor beta chains derived from one specimen sequenced in a study of monozygotic twins with inflammatory bowel disease. Reprocessing the 5' RACE reads, TCRdb reports a single entry for every CDR3 protein and omits DNA. This sample's table has more than 350,000 distinct CDR3 sequences. Sequenced sample: blood. These receptors were obtained from a human donor with ulcerative colitis or Crohn's disease, or a healthy co-twin of an affected twin (not recorded which).

This chain joins TRBV5-1 and TRBJ1-1. This CDR3 spans 13 amino acids. Per the germline V gene, CDR1 is SGHRS and CDR2 is YFSETQ. CDR3 residues: CASSLGPATEAFF.

V and J are TRBV12-3 or TRBV12-4 and TRBJ2-1; TCRdb calls TRBD2, which cannot be checked without DNA. This CDR3 comprises 17 residues. The CDR3 sequence: CASSSAGGPSRNNEQFF.

The V and J genes are TRBV28 and TRBJ1-2; without DNA, the TCRdb call of TRBD1 cannot be checked. Germline assignment: CDR1 MDHEN and CDR2 SYDVKM. The length of the CDR3 is 16 residues. CDR3: CASSLNYPGQGDGYTF.

This chain joins TRBV29-1 and TRBJ2-1; TCRdb reports TRBD2, a call that lacks DNA to check it against. CDR1 and CDR2 (germline): SQVTM, ANQGSEA. CDR3 length: 13 amino acids. Here the CDR3 reads CSASGLVSNEQFF.

This chain's CDR3 is CASSLSGGGANTDTQYF. J is TRBJ2-3 and V is TRBV11-2; as DNA is missing, the TRBD2 call by TCRdb cannot be tested. The CDR3 runs to 17 residues. Looked up from germline, CDR1 is SGHAT and CDR2 is FQNNGV.

The rearrangement links TRBV24-1 to TRBJ2-5. CDR1 and CDR2 (germline): KGHDR, SFDVKD. The CDR3 extends over 13 amino acids. CDR3 sequence: CATSDPSLETQYF.

The chain has TRBV7-2 and TRBJ2-1; TCRdb's D call of TRBD1 is untestable without DNA. There are 12 residues in the CDR3. Germline assignment: CDR1 SGHTA and CDR2 FQGNSA. The CDR3 protein is CTSSRGYNEQFF.

The V call is TRBV10-2, the J call TRBJ2-7. The CDR3 is made up of 13 amino acids. Germline V lookup: CDR1 WSHSY, CDR2 SAAADI. CDR3 protein: CASSRYPSYEQYF.

The chain employs TRBV5-1 and TRBJ1-1. This CDR3 comprises 13 residues. Germline V lookup: CDR1 SGHRS, CDR2 YFSETQ. CDR3 protein: CATSASWDTEAFF.

The chain couples TRBV11-2 to TRBJ1-3; TCRdb gives TRBD1 as the D gene, but with no DNA this cannot be confirmed. Germline V lookup: CDR1 SGHAT, CDR2 FQNNGV. The CDR3 contains 17 residues. This chain's CDR3 is CASSSGPGTISGNTIYF.

The rearrangement joins TRBV7-2 to TRBJ1-6. The germline CDR1 and CDR2 sequences are SGHTA and FQGNSA. The CDR3 totals 15 residues. The CDR3: CASTLLAGGNSPLHF.

The rearrangement uses TRBV12-3 or TRBV12-4 and TRBJ1-5; TCRdb selects TRBD1, and the lack of DNA leaves this call unchecked. This CDR3 has 13 residues. The CDR3 sequence: CASTQGEVQPQHF.

This chain's CDR3 is CASSSDTFSNQPQHF. This chain connects TRBV6-5 to TRBJ1-5. Germline V lookup: CDR1 MNHEY, CDR2 SVGAGI. The CDR3 runs to 15 residues.

The chain joins TRBV20-1 to TRBJ2-7; TCRdb's assignment of TRBD1 cannot be checked, as there is no DNA. The CDR3 sequence is 12 residues long. Germline V gene sequence: CDR1 DFQATT, CDR2 SNEGSKA (reference sequence). CDR3 loop: CSAGRGAGEQYF.

The rearrangement uses TRBV7-9 and TRBJ2-2; with no DNA, the TCRdb D assignment of TRBD2 cannot be verified. Germline V gives CDR1 SEHNR, CDR2 FQNEAQ (reference sequence). This CDR3 comprises 14 residues. The chain's CDR3 is CANGASGSTGELFF.

This chain links TRBV11-1 with TRBJ1-4; TCRdb outputs TRBD1, but without DNA this stays unchecked. CDR1 and CDR2 from the germline V gene are SGHAT and FQDESV (reference sequence). There are 14 residues in the CDR3. CDR3 loop: CASSSRDQAEKLFF.

This chain uses TRBV6-1 with TRBJ2-3; TCRdb lists TRBD2, though no DNA is available to test this call. The CDR3 extends over 18 amino acids. Germline CDR1 and CDR2: MNHNS and SASEGT. The CDR3 spells CASSGLRGLASSTDTQYF.

The chain has TRBV5-1 and TRBJ2-2; absent DNA, TCRdb's TRBD2 call cannot be checked. CDR1 SGHRS and CDR2 YFSETQ come from the germline V gene. The CDR3 loop spans 15 amino acids. CDR3 region: CASSLYGTSEGELFF.